The 19 T cell receptor beta chains given below trace back to one sample, sequenced in a study of CD8+ T cells in alopecia areata. Reverse transcription of extracted RNA yielded cDNA, which provided the sequencing template. The table came from immunoSEQ multiplex PCR; TCRdb's copy has only in-frame clones and leaves some out. The table includes roughly 140,000 clones, more than 45% detected once. The specimen was CD8+ T cells sorted from blood, collected at week 0. These receptors were collected from a human donor with alopecia areata.

This chain connects TRBV11-2 to TRBJ1-1, with TRBD1 identical over 8 bases. Germline-derived CDR1 and CDR2 are SGHAT and FQNNGV. The CDR3 extends over 15 amino acids. Trimming removed 5 bases from V and 10 bases from J; junction bases left unmatched: 15. CDR3 loop: CASSLTAAGGELAFF. The CDR3 bases are TGTGCCAGCAGCCTCACAGCGGCAGGGGGCGAGTTAGCTTTCTTT.

This rearrangement joins TRBV7-9 to TRBJ1-2; D is undetermined. Germline values: CDR1 SEHNR, CDR2 FQNEAQ (reference sequence). V dropped 1 base and J dropped 6 bases, with 12 bases sitting between them. This CDR3 has 14 residues. The CDR3 DNA reads TGTGCCAGCAGCTTAGACGGGGTAACCCATGGCTACACCTTC. Protein sequence: CASSLDGVTHGYTF.

This clone appeared a single time. This rearrangement joins TRBV25-1 to TRBJ2-7, with 11 bases aligning to TRBD2. With V trimmed by 2 bases and J by 3 bases, 3 bases remained unmatched. The CDR3 contains 15 residues. The germline V gene encodes CDR1 MGHDK and CDR2 SYGVNS. The CDR3 bases are TGTGCCAGCAGTGAACTAGCGGGGGGCTACTACGAGCAGTACTTC. Protein product: CASSELAGGYYEQYF.

V is TRBV7-3 and J is TRBJ2-3; D remains ambiguous. Germline CDR1 and CDR2: SGHTA and FQGTGA. The CDR3 extends over 14 amino acids. Trimming shortened V by 9 bases and J by 4 bases, and 17 bases separated the two germline ends. The CDR3, as DNA: TGTGCCAGTACGGACCCATCACTCTCAGATACGCAGTATTTT. Amino acids: CASTDPSLSDTQYF. The complete variable domain, with remaining parts taken from reference TRBV7-3 and TRBJ2-3, reads GAGVSQTPSNKVTEKGKYVELRCDPISGHTALYWYRQSLGQGPEFLIYFQGTGAADDSGLPNDRFFAVRPEGSVSTLKIQRTERGDSAVYLCASTDPSLSDTQYFGPGTRLTVL.

The chain employs TRBV7-2 and TRBJ1-2; the D is unclear. V was pared by 5 bases and J by 13 bases, with 11 bases between. Germline V CDR1 and CDR2: SGHTA, FQGNSA. CDR3 length equals 10 residues. Here the CDR3 reads CASSPPHSTF. CDR3 bases: TGTGCCAGCAGCCCGCCCCACAGCACCTTC. Supplemented by reference TRBV7-2 and TRBJ1-2, the full variable domain reads GAGVSQSPSNKVTEKGKDVELRCDPISGHTALYWYRQSLGQGLEFLIYFQGNSAPDKSGLPSDRFSAERTGGSVSTLTIQRTQQEDSAVYLCASSPPHSTFGSGTRLTVV.

The chain combines TRBV4-1 with TRBJ1-1; D remains ambiguous. CDR3 size: 14 residues. Germline CDR1 is MGHRA and CDR2 is YSYEKL. Trimming cost V 1 base and J 4 bases, with 10 bases left between them. CDR3 bases: TGCGCCAGCAGCCAAGGAGGTTTGGGCACTGAAGCTTTCTTT. Protein product: CASSQGGLGTEAFF.

The rearrangement links TRBV19 to TRBJ2-5, with no clear D. V lost 4 bases and J 1 base, leaving 7 bases between the germline ends. The CDR3 has 13 amino acids. The germline V gene encodes CDR1 LNHDA and CDR2 SQIVND (reference sequence). The CDR3: CASSKTAQETQYF. CDR3 nucleotide sequence: TGTGCCAGTAGTAAAACAGCCCAAGAGACCCAGTACTTC.

The sample holds a few counts of this clone. Within the sample, other DNA sequences also encode this same CDR3. Here the CDR3 DNA reads TGCGCCAGCAGCCAAGATTCCCACAGCACAGATACGCAGTATTTT. Translating gives CASSQDSHSTDTQYF. This rearrangement joins TRBV4-3 to TRBJ2-3; no reliable D call. The CDR3 is 15 amino acids. Germline V gene data show CDR1 as LGHNA and CDR2 as YSLEER. V lost 0 bases and J 0 bases, leaving 7 bases between the germline ends.

The rearrangement joins TRBV10-3 to TRBJ2-3; D gene uncertain. Trimming stripped 8 bases from V and 3 bases from J, with 12 bases between. Germline V CDR1 and CDR2: ENHRY, SYGVKD. The CDR3 length is 13 residues. The CDR3: CAIFIQGTDTQYF. CDR3 sequence (DNA): TGTGCCATCTTTATCCAAGGAACAGATACGCAGTATTTT.

In this sample, this clone turned up a few times. This chain links TRBV10-3 with TRBJ1-2; weak D call: TRBD1 (5 bases). The CDR3 consists of 11 residues. Per the germline V gene, CDR1 is ENHRY and CDR2 is SYGVKD. With 8 bases removed from V and 10 bases from J, the gap between germline ends came to 14 bases. The CDR3 spells CAISFRGNYTF. The DNA of the CDR3 is TGTGCCATCTCGTTTAGGGGAAACTACACCTTC.

This chain links TRBV7-6 with TRBJ2-1; D gene uncertain. The CDR3 covers 13 residues. The germline gives CDR1 SGHVS, CDR2 FNYEAQ. Trimming removed 1 base from V and 11 bases from J, with 12 bases in between. Here the CDR3 DNA reads TGTGCCAGCAGCTTAGAATCCCTAGGGAAGCAGTTCTTC. Its protein product is CASSLESLGKQFF.

The chain has TRBV29-1 and TRBJ1-2; perhaps TRBD1 as D (5 bases). The CDR3 totals 13 residues. V was trimmed by 6 bases and J by 1 base, leaving 12 bases between them. Germline V gene lookup returns CDR1 SQVTM and CDR2 ANQGSEA. The CDR3 loop is CSVLGGFNYGYTF. The CDR3 nucleotides read TGCAGCGTACTGGGGGGGTTTAACTATGGCTACACCTTC.

Written as DNA, the CDR3 is TGCGCCAGCGCCGCTATGACAGGGAATGAGCAGTTCTTC. Translation: CASAAMTGNEQFF. The rearrangement joins TRBV4-3 to TRBJ2-1; 7 nucleotides agree with TRBD1. The V gene end was trimmed by 8 bases and the J gene end by 7 bases; junction bases not matched to a gene: 8. The CDR3 loop spans 13 amino acids. Germline-derived CDR1 and CDR2 are LGHNA and YSLEER.

This clone was recorded a few times. V gene TRBV7-2 combines with J gene TRBJ2-2, with D unresolved. With 5 bases removed from V and 2 bases from J, the gap between germline ends came to 3 bases. CDR1 SGHTA and CDR2 FQGNSA come from the germline V gene. The CDR3 length is 12 residues. CDR3 residues: CASSLNTGELFF. In DNA form, the CDR3 reads TGTGCCAGCAGCCTAAACACCGGGGAGCTGTTTTTT.

The gene calls are TRBV6-5 and TRBJ1-1; no definite D call. The CDR3 is 14 residues long. V was pared by 7 bases and J by 4 bases, with 16 bases between. Germline V gene data show CDR1 as MNHEY and CDR2 as SVGAGI. CDR3 sequence (DNA): TGTGCCAGCACCCAAACACCTTTGGGCACTGAAGCTTTCTTT. Amino acid sequence: CASTQTPLGTEAFF.

V and J are TRBV7-9 and TRBJ2-1, with D perhaps TRBD1 (6 bases). CDR3 size: 18 residues. Trimming removed 1 base from V and 13 bases from J, with 29 bases in between. CDR1 is SEHNR and CDR2 is FQNEAQ in the germline V gene (reference sequence). CDR3 in DNA: TGTGCCAGCAGCTTAGTCCACTCCGGGACATATTCATACCCTAACCAGTTCTTC. Translating it yields CASSLVHSGTYSYPNQFF.

The chain carries TRBV5-4 and TRBJ2-3; tentative D call: TRBD2 (6 bases). The CDR3 consists of 18 residues. The V gene lost 4 bases and the J gene lost 2 bases, with 23 bases spanning the gap. Germline CDR1 SGHNT, CDR2 YYREEE (reference sequence). This chain's CDR3 is CASSLDPTGLMNTDTQYF. The CDR3 DNA is TGTGCCAGCAGCCTCGACCCAACGGGACTCATGAACACAGATACGCAGTATTTT.

The gene calls are TRBV30 and TRBJ2-5; 8 bases line up with TRBD2. CDR1 is GTSNPN and CDR2 is SVGIG in the germline V gene (reference sequence). The CDR3 runs to 13 residues. V lost 2 bases, J lost 6 bases, and 5 bases stayed unmatched. CDR3 in DNA: TGTGCCTGGAGTTTCAGCGGGGGCCAGACCCAGTACTTC. This sequence encodes CAWSFSGGQTQYF.

V usage is TRBV30 and J usage is TRBJ2-7, with D tentatively TRBD2 (5 bases). The ends were cut back, 6 bases at V and 1 base at J, with 10 bases in the middle. Germline CDR1 and CDR2: GTSNPN and SVGIG (reference sequence). The CDR3 has 12 residues. The CDR3 spells CACGGLSYEQYF. The CDR3, as DNA: TGTGCCTGTGGCGGGTTATCCTACGAGCAGTACTTC.